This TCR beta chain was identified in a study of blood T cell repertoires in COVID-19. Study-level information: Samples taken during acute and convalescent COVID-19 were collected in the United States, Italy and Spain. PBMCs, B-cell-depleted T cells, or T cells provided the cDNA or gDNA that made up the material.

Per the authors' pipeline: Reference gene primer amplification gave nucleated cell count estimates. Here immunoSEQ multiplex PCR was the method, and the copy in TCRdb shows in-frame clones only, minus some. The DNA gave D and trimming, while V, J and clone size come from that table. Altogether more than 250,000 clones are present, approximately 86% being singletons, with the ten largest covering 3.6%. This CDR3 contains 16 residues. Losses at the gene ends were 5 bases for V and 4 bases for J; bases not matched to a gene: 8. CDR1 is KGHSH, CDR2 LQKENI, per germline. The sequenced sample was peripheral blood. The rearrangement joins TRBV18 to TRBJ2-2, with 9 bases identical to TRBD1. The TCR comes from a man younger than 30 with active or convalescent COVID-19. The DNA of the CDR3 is TGTGCCAGCTCATCAACAGGGGGCGCCTTCACCGGGGAGCTGTTTTTT. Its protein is CASSSTGGAFTGELFF.